The 21 T cell receptor beta chains below all came from one sample that was sequenced in a study of cytomegalovirus exposure and HLA in healthy donors. With 60 Vbeta and 13 Jbeta primers, the PCR was carried out. Sequenced by immunoSEQ multiplex PCR; TCRdb stores in-frame clones only, minus some. Of about 130,000 clones listed, approximately 86% are singletons. Sequenced input: PBMCs. The receptor source for this set is a boy aged 5 to 17 in good health and CMV-seronegative.

The J gene is TRBJ2-7, the V gene TRBV4-3, with 8 nucleotides matching TRBD1. V shed 1 base and J 2 bases; nucleotides not matched to a gene: 13. The CDR3 has 18 amino acids. Germline V gene sequence: CDR1 LGHNA, CDR2 YSLEER. The CDR3 nucleotides are TGCGCCAGCAGCCAAGTCAGGATCTCCGGGACAGGAGCCTACGAGCAGTACTTC. Translating it yields CASSQVRISGTGAYEQYF.

This clone came up a few times. The chain carries TRBV4-1 and TRBJ1-1, with D perhaps matching TRBD1 (6 bases). Deletions cut 1 base from V and 0 bases from J, with 15 bases between. The germline V gene encodes CDR1 MGHRA and CDR2 YSYEKL. There are 17 residues in the CDR3. The CDR3 sequence is CASSQGGGQGMNTEAFF. For the CDR3, the DNA is TGCGCCAGCAGCCAAGGGGGGGGCCAGGGAATGAACACTGAAGCTTTCTTT.

The chain combines TRBV30 with TRBJ2-1; 10 positions agree with TRBD2. This CDR3 contains 17 residues. V shed 0 bases and J 3 bases; nucleotides not matched to a gene: 8. Germline assignment: CDR1 GTSNPN and CDR2 SVGIG (reference sequence). The CDR3 reads CAWSVGTSVQGYNEQFF. The CDR3 DNA sequence: TGTGCCTGGAGTGTCGGGACTAGCGTTCAAGGCTACAATGAGCAGTTCTTC.

The rearrangement links TRBV25-1 to TRBJ1-5, with 7 bases aligning to TRBD1. V lost 3 bases and J lost 3; bases outside the gene matches: 8. The CDR3 is made up of 16 amino acids. Looked up from germline, CDR1 is MGHDK and CDR2 is SYGVNS. CDR3 sequence reads: CASSDPGTADNQPQHF. The CDR3 DNA follows: TGTGCCAGCAGTGATCCCGGGACAGCAGACAATCAGCCCCAGCATTTT.

The rearrangement links TRBV5-6 to TRBJ2-2, with D possibly TRBD1 on 6 matching bases. The CDR3 spans 13 residues. CDR1 is SGHDT, CDR2 YYEEEE, per germline. Trimming left V 5 bases short and J 5 bases short, with 10 bases between. CDR3 nucleotide sequence: TGTGCCAGCAGACATACAGGGACCGGGGAGCTGTTTTTT. Amino acid sequence: CASRHTGTGELFF.

The sample holds one count of this clone. The CDR3, as DNA: TGCGCCAGCAGCTTGTGGGGGGGCACAGATACGCAGTATTTT. Translating it yields CASSLWGGTDTQYF. This chain joins TRBV5-1 and TRBJ2-3; D might be TRBD2 (6 bases). CDR3 length: 14 residues. In germline, CDR1 is SGHRS, CDR2 YFSETQ. Trimming pared 1 base from V and 1 base from J, leaving 7 bases between.

The chain has TRBV5-1 and TRBJ2-7; D is possibly TRBD1 (6 bases). The CDR3 sequence is 16 residues long. The V end lost 1 base, the J end lost 0 bases, and 14 bases lay between the germline ends. The V gene's germline CDR1 is SGHRS and CDR2 YFSETQ. The CDR3 DNA is TGCGCCAGCAGCTTGCCTCAAGGACAGAGCTCCTACGAGCAGTACTTC. Translated, it gives CASSLPQGQSSYEQYF.

The V and J genes are TRBV10-3 and TRBJ1-2; 7 positions match TRBD1. CDR3 length: 14 amino acids. Germline CDR1 and CDR2: ENHRY and SYGVKD. J lost 2 bases, V lost 3 bases, and 3 bases had no gene match. The CDR3 nucleotides read TGTGCCATCAGTGACGAGACAGGGAACTATGGCTACACCTTC. Its protein is CAISDETGNYGYTF.

The CDR3: CASSQYNEQFF. CDR3 DNA: TGTGCCAGCAGCCAGTACAATGAGCAGTTCTTC. The chain uses TRBV5-6 and TRBJ2-1; D gene unclear. V lost 4 bases to trimming and J lost 4 bases, with 3 bases between them. Germline lookup yields CDR1 SGHDT and CDR2 YYEEEE. This CDR3 comprises 11 residues.

V usage is TRBV15 and J usage is TRBJ2-1; 9 positions agree with TRBD1. This CDR3 region has 16 residues. Germline V gives CDR1 LNHNV, CDR2 YYDKDF (reference sequence). V shed 4 bases, J shed 9 bases, and the junction held 13 bases outside the gene matches. The CDR3 here is CATSTTTSGTGLEQFF. The CDR3 bases are TGTGCCACCAGCACCACTACCTCCGGGACAGGGCTTGAGCAGTTCTTC.

The chain joins TRBV7-3 to TRBJ2-3; 8 bases align to TRBD2. Germline CDR1 is SGHTA and CDR2 is FQGTGA. The J segment lost 1 base and the V segment lost 5 bases, leaving 2 bases of the junction unmatched. The CDR3 sequence is 14 residues long. CDR3 sequence (DNA): TGTGCCAGCAGCGTACTAGCGGGCACAGATACGCAGTATTTT. Amino acids: CASSVLAGTDTQYF.

Concerning this clone itself: Germline is not matched at one junction end, which may reflect a read error. This rearrangement joins TRBV7-6 to TRBJ2-2; tentatively, D is TRBD2 (5 bases). This CDR3 is built from 17 residues. Per germline, CDR1 SGHVS and CDR2 FNYEAQ. CDR3 protein: CAGSLSPRQRYTGELFF. CDR3 nucleotides: TGTGCCGGCAGCTTAAGTCCCCGGCAGCGGTACACCGGGGAGCTGTTTTTT.

Only one count was recorded for this clone. V is TRBV5-1 and J is TRBJ2-1, with 7 bases identical to TRBD2. The CDR3 has 17 residues. Losses at the gene ends were 1 base for V and 8 bases for J; bases not matched to a gene: 15. Germline V gene sequence: CDR1 SGHRS, CDR2 YFSETQ. CDR3 protein: CASSLWAAGVRLDEQFF. In nucleotides, the CDR3 is TGCGCCAGCAGCTTGTGGGCCGCGGGGGTGAGGTTAGATGAGCAGTTCTTC.

This chain uses TRBV10-3 with TRBJ1-2, with D possibly matching TRBD1 (6 bases). Germline CDR1 is ENHRY and CDR2 is SYGVKD. CDR3 size: 12 residues. V was pared by 7 bases and J by 3 bases, with 9 bases between. The CDR3 nucleotides are TGTGCCATCAAACAGGGAGACTATGGCTACACCTTC. This translates into CAIKQGDYGYTF.

The chain combines TRBV2 with TRBJ1-4; TRBD1 agrees at 7 bases. This CDR3 comprises 18 residues. Per germline, CDR1 SNHLY and CDR2 FYNNEI. J was trimmed by 0 bases and V by 6 bases; bases with no gene match: 13. The CDR3 sequence is CASRLDRVSYATNEKLFF. The CDR3 region has the DNA TGTGCCAGCAGACTCGACAGGGTCTCTTACGCAACTAATGAAAAACTGTTTTTT.

V is TRBV5-1 and J is TRBJ2-5, with 11 bases lining up with TRBD1. The CDR3 consists of 15 residues. CDR1 is SGHRS, CDR2 YFSETQ, per germline. Trimming took 2 bases from V and 5 from J; bases not matched to a gene: 5. Here the CDR3 DNA reads TGCGCCAGCAGCTTTGGTGGGACAGGGGGTGAGACCCAGTACTTC. This codes for CASSFGGTGGETQYF. The whole variable domain, remainder taken from reference TRBV5-1 and TRBJ2-5, is KAGVTQTPRYLIKTRGQQVTLSCSPISGHRSVSWYQQTPGQGLQFLFEYFSETQRNKGNFPGRFSGRQFSNSRSEMNVSTLELGDSALYLCASSFGGTGGETQYFGPGTRLLVL.

This rearrangement joins TRBV19 to TRBJ1-1; perhaps TRBD1 as D (5 bases). V was trimmed by 10 bases and J by 5 bases, leaving 17 bases between them. Germline lookup yields CDR1 LNHDA and CDR2 SQIVND (reference sequence). This CDR3 contains 13 residues. The DNA of the CDR3 is TGTGCCACCAGCAGGGTTATTGGGACTGAAGCTTTCTTT. Protein product: CATSRVIGTEAFF.

The chain is built from TRBV15 and TRBJ2-3, with 11 bases aligning to TRBD2. V shed 3 bases, J shed 4 bases, and the junction held 12 bases outside the gene matches. Germline V gives CDR1 LNHNV, CDR2 YYDKDF (reference sequence). The CDR3 loop spans 18 amino acids. The CDR3 DNA follows: TGTGCCACCAGCAGGGACTTTATAGCGGGAGGGTCGGCAGATACGCAGTATTTT. Protein product: CATSRDFIAGGSADTQYF.

The chain combines TRBV6-6 with TRBJ2-1, with 8 bases aligning to TRBD2. The CDR3 spans 14 residues. J was trimmed by 7 bases and V by 6 bases; bases with no gene match: 8. Germline lookup yields CDR1 MNHNY and CDR2 SVGAGI (reference sequence). DNA of the CDR3: TGTGCCAGCAGCTCCGGGGGGGCGGGTAATGAGCAGTTCTTC. Residues: CASSSGGAGNEQFF.

The chain has TRBV27 and TRBJ2-3; maybe TRBD2 (6 bases). The V gene's germline CDR1 is MNHEY and CDR2 SMNVEV (reference sequence). Deletions cut 7 bases from V and 0 bases from J, with 14 bases between. This CDR3 is built from 15 residues. CDR3 residues: CASTPVGGSTDTQYF. In nucleotides, the CDR3 is TGTGCCAGCACCCCGGTGGGGGGTAGCACAGATACGCAGTATTTT.

This chain uses TRBV10-3 with TRBJ2-7; D is perhaps TRBD2 (5 bases). Germline V CDR1 and CDR2: ENHRY, SYGVKD. The CDR3 sequence is 11 residues long. CDR3 nucleotides: TGTGGAACCCATCACGGAGGCGAGCAGTACTTC. It codes for CGTHHGGEQYF.